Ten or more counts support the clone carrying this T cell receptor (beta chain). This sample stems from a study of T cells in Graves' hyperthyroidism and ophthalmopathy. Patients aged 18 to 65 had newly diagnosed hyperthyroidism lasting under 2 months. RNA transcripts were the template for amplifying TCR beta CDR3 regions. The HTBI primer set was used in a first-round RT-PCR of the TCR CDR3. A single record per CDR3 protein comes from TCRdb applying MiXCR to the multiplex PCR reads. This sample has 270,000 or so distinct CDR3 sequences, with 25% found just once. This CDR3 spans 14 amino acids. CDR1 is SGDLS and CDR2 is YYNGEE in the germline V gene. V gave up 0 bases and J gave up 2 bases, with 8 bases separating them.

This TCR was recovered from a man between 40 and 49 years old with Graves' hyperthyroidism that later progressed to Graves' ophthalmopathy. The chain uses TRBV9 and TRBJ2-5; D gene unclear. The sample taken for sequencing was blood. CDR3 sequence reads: CASSVGHTQETQYF. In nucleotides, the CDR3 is TGTGCCAGCAGCGTAGGTCACACACAAGAGACCCAGTACTTC.